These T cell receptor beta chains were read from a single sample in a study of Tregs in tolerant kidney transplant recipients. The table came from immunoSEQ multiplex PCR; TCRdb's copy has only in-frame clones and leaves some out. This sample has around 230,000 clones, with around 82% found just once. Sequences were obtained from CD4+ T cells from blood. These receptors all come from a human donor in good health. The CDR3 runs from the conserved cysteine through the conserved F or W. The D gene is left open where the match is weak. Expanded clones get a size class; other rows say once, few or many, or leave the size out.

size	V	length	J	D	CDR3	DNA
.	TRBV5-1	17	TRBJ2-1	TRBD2	CASSLGGTSGSKGEQFF	TGCGCCAGCAGCTTGGGAGGGACTAGCGGGAGTAAGGGTGAGCAGTTCTTC
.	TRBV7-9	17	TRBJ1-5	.	CASSSGRVSSSNQPQHF	TGTGCCAGCAGCTCCGGCAGGGTGTCATCTAGCAATCAGCCCCAGCATTTT
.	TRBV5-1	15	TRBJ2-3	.	CASSLATGRAYTQYF	TGCGCCAGCAGCTTGGCGACAGGGAGGGCTTATACGCAGTATTTT
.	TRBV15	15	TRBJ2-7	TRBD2	CATSSRLAAAYEQYF	TGTGCCACCAGCTCCAGACTAGCGGCCGCCTACGAGCAGTACTTC
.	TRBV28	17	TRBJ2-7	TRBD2	CASSAPGLAGNSYEQYF	TGTGCCAGCAGTGCCCCGGGACTAGCGGGTAACTCCTACGAGCAGTACTTC
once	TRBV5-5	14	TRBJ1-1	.	CASSLLQMNTEAFF	TGTGCCAGCAGCTTGCTCCAGATGAACACTGAAGCTTTCTTT
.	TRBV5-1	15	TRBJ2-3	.	CASSFMAQGGDTQYF	TGCGCCAGCAGCTTTATGGCACAGGGCGGAGATACGCAGTATTTT
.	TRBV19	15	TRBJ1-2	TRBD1	CASSIQAGGRYGYTF	TGTGCCAGTAGTATCCAGGCAGGGGGTCGCTATGGCTACACCTTC
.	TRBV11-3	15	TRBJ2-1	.	CASSLYGTLDNEQFF	TGTGCCAGCAGCTTATACGGGACCCTCGACAATGAGCAGTTCTTC
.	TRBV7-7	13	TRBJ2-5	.	CASSLVAEETQYF	TGTGCTAGCAGCTTAGTGGCGGAGGAGACCCAGTACTTC
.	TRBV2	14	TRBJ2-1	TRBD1	CASNRDRGNNEQFF	TGTGCCAGCAATCGGGACAGGGGTAACAATGAGCAGTTCTTC
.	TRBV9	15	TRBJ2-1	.	CASSPRRERDNEQFF	TGTGCCAGCAGCCCTCGTAGAGAAAGGGACAATGAGCAGTTCTTC
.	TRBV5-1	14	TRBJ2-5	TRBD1	CASRTGTGKETQYF	TGCGCCAGCAGAACCGGGACAGGCAAAGAGACCCAGTACTTC
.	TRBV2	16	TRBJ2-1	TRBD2	CASSRDERGAFDEQFF	TGTGCCAGCAGCCGGGATGAGCGGGGGGCCTTTGATGAGCAGTTCTTC
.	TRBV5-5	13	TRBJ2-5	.	CASSFRTQETQYF	TGTGCCAGCAGCTTCCGGACACAAGAGACCCAGTACTTC
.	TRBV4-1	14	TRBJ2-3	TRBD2	CASSPGLATDTQYF	TGCGCCAGCAGCCCGGGACTAGCCACAGATACGCAGTATTTT
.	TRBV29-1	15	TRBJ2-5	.	CSVAGGTGPQETQYF	TGCAGCGTCGCCGGGGGCACAGGGCCGCAAGAGACCCAGTACTTC
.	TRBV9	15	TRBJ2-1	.	CASRGAGGNYNEQFF	TGTGCCAGCAGGGGGGCCGGAGGCAACTACAATGAGCAGTTCTTC
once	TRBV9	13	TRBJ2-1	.	CASGGKGQNEQFF	TGTGCCAGCGGGGGAAAGGGGCAGAATGAGCAGTTCTTC
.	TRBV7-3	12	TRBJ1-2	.	CASSLAGRGYTF	TGTGCCAGCAGCTTAGCAGGCCGAGGCTACACCTTC
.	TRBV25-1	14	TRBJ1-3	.	CASSERGAGNTIYF	TGTGCCAGCAGTGAAAGGGGCGCTGGAAACACCATATATTTT
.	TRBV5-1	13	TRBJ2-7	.	CASSFGGFYEQYF	TGCGCCAGCAGCTTTGGAGGATTCTACGAGCAGTACTTC
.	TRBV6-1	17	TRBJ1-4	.	CASSVTSKSATNEKLFF	TGTGCCAGCAGTGTTACTTCCAAGAGTGCAACTAATGAAAAACTGTTTTTT
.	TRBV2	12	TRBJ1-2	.	CASTQGRYGYTF	TGTGCCAGCACTCAGGGCAGATATGGCTACACCTTC
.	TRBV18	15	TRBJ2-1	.	CASSPPMGDYNEQFF	TGTGCCAGCTCACCACCCATGGGGGACTACAATGAGCAGTTCTTC
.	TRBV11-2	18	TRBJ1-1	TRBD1	CASSSGLKTGGGFSEAFF	TGTGCCAGCAGCTCGGGACTAAAAACAGGGGGCGGATTTTCTGAAGCTTTCTTT
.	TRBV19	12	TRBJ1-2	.	CASTPTNYGYTF	TGTGCCAGTACTCCGACTAACTATGGCTACACCTTC
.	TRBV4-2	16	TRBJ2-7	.	CASSPGDSGHSYEQYF	TGTGCCAGCAGCCCCGGGGATTCGGGGCATTCCTACGAGCAGTACTTC
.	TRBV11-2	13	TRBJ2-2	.	CASSLEFSGELFF	TGTGCCAGCAGCTTGGAATTCAGCGGGGAGCTGTTTTTT
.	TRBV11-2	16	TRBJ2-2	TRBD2	CASSFTSGSNTGELFF	TGTGCCAGCAGCTTTACTAGCGGGAGCAACACCGGGGAGCTGTTTTTT
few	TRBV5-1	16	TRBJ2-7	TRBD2	CASSTGLAGGFYEQYF	TGCGCCAGCAGCACGGGACTAGCGGGGGGCTTCTACGAGCAGTACTTC
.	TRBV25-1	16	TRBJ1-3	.	CASSELGSLSGNTIYF	TGTGCCAGCAGTGAATTGGGGAGTCTCTCTGGAAACACCATATATTTT
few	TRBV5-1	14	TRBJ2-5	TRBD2	CASSLGVGGETQYF	TGCGCCAGCAGCTTGGGTGTGGGAGGGGAGACCCAGTACTTC
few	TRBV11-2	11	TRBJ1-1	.	CASSTRTEAFF	TGTGCCAGCAGCACCCGTACTGAAGCTTTCTTT
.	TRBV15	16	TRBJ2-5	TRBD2	CATSKARGLEGQTQYF	TGTGCCACCAGCAAAGCTAGGGGACTAGAGGGACAGACCCAGTACTTC
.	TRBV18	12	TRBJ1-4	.	CASSQDGEKLFF	TGTGCCAGCTCACAAGATGGAGAAAAACTGTTTTTT
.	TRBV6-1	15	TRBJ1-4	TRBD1	CASSEPGQGDEKLFF	TGTGCCAGCAGTGAACCGGGACAGGGGGATGAAAAACTGTTTTTT
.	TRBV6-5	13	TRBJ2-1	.	CASSYSLGMEQFF	TGTGCCAGCAGTTACTCACTGGGGATGGAGCAGTTCTTC
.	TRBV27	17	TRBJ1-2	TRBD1	CASSLRFRGQIFYGYTF	TGTGCCAGCAGTTTAAGGTTCAGGGGACAGATATTTTATGGCTACACCTTC
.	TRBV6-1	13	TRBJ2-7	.	CASRRGQLYEQYF	TGTGCCAGCAGACGCGGACAGCTCTACGAGCAGTACTTC
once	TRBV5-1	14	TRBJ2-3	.	CASSTLAVGDTQYF	TGCGCCAGCAGCACCCTGGCGGTCGGAGATACGCAGTATTTT
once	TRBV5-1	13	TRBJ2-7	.	CASSLASGSEQYF	TGCGCCAGCAGCTTGGCCTCAGGGAGCGAGCAGTACTTC
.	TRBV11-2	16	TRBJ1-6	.	CASSSIIGSYNSPLHF	TGTGCCAGCAGCTCCATAATAGGGAGCTATAATTCACCCCTCCACTTT
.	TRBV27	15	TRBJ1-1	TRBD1	CASSDRGRGAAEAFF	TGTGCCAGCAGTGACAGGGGGCGCGGCGCAGCTGAAGCTTTCTTT
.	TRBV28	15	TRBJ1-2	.	CASNRLGTSDYGYTF	TGTGCCAGCAACCGACTGGGGACTTCGGATTATGGCTACACCTTC
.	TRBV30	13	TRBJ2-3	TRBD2	CAWGRGGTDTQYF	TGTGCCTGGGGGCGGGGGGGCACAGATACGCAGTATTTT